A selection of T cell receptor beta chains follows, all from one sample in a study of shared clonotypes between healthy human individuals. The repertoire was sequenced with immunoSEQ multiplex PCR; TCRdb's copy has only in-frame clones and lacks some. The repertoire has almost 700,000 clones, about 90% of them found once; the top ten carry 20% to 25%. Input material: naive CD8+ T cells sorted from blood. The receptors come from a man aged 30 to 45 in good health. CDR3s leave out the opening cysteine and the closing phenylalanine or tryptophan.

v_call	j_call	cdr3_aa
TRBV9	TRBJ2-5	ASSPQTANQETQY
TRBV10-2	TRBJ1-2	ASSESIGLAGYT
TRBV5-1	TRBJ1-1	ASSLIADEAF
TRBV7-9	TRBJ2-7	ASSTFHQGSSYEQY
TRBV13	TRBJ2-7	ASSPVGQGKIYEQY
TRBV9	TRBJ2-1	ASSVATSGRWNEQF
TRBV7-9	TRBJ2-7	ASSSTSYEQY
TRBV13	TRBJ2-7	ASSKQGQGLYEQY
TRBV19	TRBJ2-7	ASSWGQGSEQY
TRBV29-1	TRBJ2-7	SVQFGRSYEQY
TRBV11-2	TRBJ2-7	ASSLAGTSYEQY
TRBV30	TRBJ1-2	AWSPTGGSAANYGYT
TRBV5-1	TRBJ2-5	ASSPQLQGGTGETQY
TRBV6-4	TRBJ1-3	ASSGGARVSGSGNTIY
TRBV14	TRBJ2-7	ASSQSHEQY
TRBV9	TRBJ2-3	ASSSEGSTVDTQY
TRBV7-9	TRBJ2-7	ASSDVAPPYEQY
TRBV4-2	TRBJ2-7	ASSQRGSSYEQY
TRBV11-2	TRBJ2-1	ASRRIAGSSYNEQF
TRBV19	TRBJ1-1	ASSIGPGGNTEAF
TRBV30	TRBJ1-3	AWSGGTRGNTIY
TRBV7-9	TRBJ2-7	ASSPRESYEQY
TRBV29-1	TRBJ2-1	SVDGAGEVEQF
TRBV29-1	TRBJ2-1	SVISLPNEQF
TRBV5-4	TRBJ1-1	ASSLATEAF
TRBV7-9	TRBJ1-1	ASSYSGTEAF
TRBV9	TRBJ2-7	ASSPRDRSAEQY
TRBV28	TRBJ2-7	ASSLGTTGLEIGQY
TRBV19	TRBJ1-4	ASSDTTINEKLF
TRBV27	TRBJ2-3	ASSSEGHKTDTQY
TRBV11-2	TRBJ2-5	ASSLGRLLEETQY
TRBV6-4	TRBJ2-3	ASSDSAWAHLDTQY
TRBV5-4	TRBJ2-7	ASSFRTTGSEQY
TRBV29-1	TRBJ1-2	SVGTWTNYGYT
TRBV2	TRBJ1-3	ASRGPNAPGNTIY
TRBV2	TRBJ2-4	ASSEGQGEAIQY
TRBV29-1	TRBJ2-5	SVVGTSGITQETQY
TRBV9	TRBJ2-5	ASSVSWQGEETQY
TRBV7-2	TRBJ2-3	ASSIERVTVPSTDTQY
TRBV29-1	TRBJ2-5	SAMTGGETQY
TRBV27	TRBJ1-1	ASSLNPGTEAF
TRBV7-6	TRBJ1-2	ASSLGRSPNYGYT
TRBV18	TRBJ1-1	ASSPRKGPQNTEAF
TRBV15	TRBJ2-5	ATSRGGEETQY
TRBV18	TRBJ2-1	ASSPGGIEDEQF
TRBV29-1	TRBJ1-1	SVVPEMNTEAF
TRBV11-2	TRBJ2-1	ASSLDFRAKDNEQF
TRBV28	TRBJ2-1	ASRLAGSSSVYNEQF
TRBV7-9	TRBJ2-1	ASGTSRAYNEQF
TRBV4-1	TRBJ2-1	ASSLAGGIYNEQF
TRBV10-3	TRBJ2-7	AISDRNYEQY
TRBV9	TRBJ2-1	ASSVGQYYNEQF